The 28 T cell receptor beta chains presented below share a single source sample, sequenced in a study of beta chain features in type 1 diabetes. Every bit of the isolated RNA underwent reverse transcription, so sequencing read expressed TCRB transcripts. Assay used: immunoSEQ multiplex PCR; TCRdb lists only in-frame clones, some missing. The profile covers 860,000 or so clones, with about 17% appearing a single time and 0.02% to 0.03% taken by the ten largest. The sequenced material came from naive CD4+ T cells from blood. The origin of the receptors is a young woman in good health.

This clone was counted only a few times. The genes are TRBV18 and TRBJ2-7, with 10 bases fitting TRBD1. Germline loops: CDR1 KGHSH, CDR2 LQKENI. CDR3 size: 15 residues. Trimming cost V 3 bases and J 3 bases; bases outside gene matches: 5. DNA for the CDR3: TGTGCCAGCTCACCCTGGACAGGGGGTGACTACGAGCAGTACTTC. Its protein is CASSPWTGGDYEQYF.

CDR3 coding DNA: TGTGCCAGCAGCTTAGCGCTAGTAGCTGAGCAGTACTTC. It specifies CASSLALVAEQYF. The chain combines TRBV7-9 with TRBJ2-7; D uncertain. Per the germline V gene, CDR1 is SEHNR and CDR2 is FQNEAQ (reference sequence). The CDR3 runs 13 residues. Trimming removed 0 bases at V and 7 bases at J, with 10 bases between.

This clone was counted between two and nine times. J is TRBJ2-2 and V is TRBV7-9; unclear D gene. The V end was cut by 5 bases, the J end by 5 bases, with 9 bases between. The CDR3 loop spans 13 amino acids. Germline CDR1 SEHNR, CDR2 FQNEAQ (reference sequence). The CDR3 bases are TGTGCCAGCAGCCAAAGGGTTACCGGGGAGCTGTTTTTT. Amino acid sequence: CASSQRVTGELFF.

This clone was seen a few times. The chain links TRBV9 to TRBJ2-5, with D possibly matching TRBD1 (6 bases). The CDR3 spans 16 residues. Germline values: CDR1 SGDLS, CDR2 YYNGEE. Trimming removed 4 bases from V and 4 bases from J, with 20 bases in between. The CDR3 DNA follows: TGTGCCAGCAGCCCCTCTCCCCCAGGGGCTAGAGAGACCCAGTACTTC. Translating it yields CASSPSPPGARETQYF.

The gene calls are TRBV18 and TRBJ1-2; D unresolved. Trimming stripped 2 bases from V and 6 bases from J, with 4 bases between. Germline assignment: CDR1 KGHSH and CDR2 LQKENI. This CDR3 spans 11 amino acids. The CDR3 spells CASSPGDGYTF. For the CDR3, the DNA is TGTGCCAGCTCACCAGGGGATGGCTACACCTTC.

The V gene is TRBV27, the J gene TRBJ1-2, with 8 bases identical to TRBD1. The CDR3 consists of 13 residues. CDR1 and CDR2 from the germline V gene are MNHEY and SMNVEV (reference sequence). V shed 8 bases and J 4 bases; nucleotides not matched to a gene: 6. The CDR3 DNA sequence: TGTGCCAGCGGGCGGACAGGGATCTATGGCTACACCTTC. Translating it yields CASGRTGIYGYTF.

This clone has just a few counts. V gene TRBV7-2 combines with J gene TRBJ2-5; 7 nucleotides match TRBD2. The CDR3 consists of 13 residues. The V and J ends lost 4 bases and 3 bases, in that order; junction bases with no gene match: 2. Germline V gives CDR1 SGHTA, CDR2 FQGNSA. In nucleotides, the CDR3 is TGTGCCAGCAGCTGGGGACTAAAAGAGACCCAGTACTTC. Translating gives CASSWGLKETQYF.

The chain links TRBV5-6 to TRBJ1-1, with D possibly TRBD1 on 6 matching bases. The CDR3 covers 17 residues. The germline V gene encodes CDR1 SGHDT and CDR2 YYEEEE. The V gene lost 1 base and the J gene lost 0 bases, with 16 bases spanning the gap. Written as DNA, the CDR3 is TGTGCCAGCAGCTTGTTAGTCACAGGGACGATGAACACTGAAGCTTTCTTT. Amino acids: CASSLLVTGTMNTEAFF.

V and J are TRBV7-2 and TRBJ1-2, with 10 bases matching TRBD1. This CDR3 is 18 amino acids long. The germline V gene encodes CDR1 SGHTA and CDR2 FQGNSA. V shed 2 bases and J 1 base; nucleotides not matched to a gene: 10. The CDR3 protein is CASSLPNLGTGDNYGYTF. CDR3 nucleotides: TGTGCCAGCAGCTTACCAAACCTCGGGACAGGGGATAACTATGGCTACACCTTC.

The rearrangement joins TRBV7-3 to TRBJ2-5; 12 bases line up with TRBD1. V lost 4 bases to trimming and J lost 7 bases; unmatched junction nucleotides: 4. The CDR3 sequence is 14 residues long. CDR1 SGHTA and CDR2 FQGTGA come from the germline V gene. As DNA, the CDR3 is TGTGCCAGCAGCTCACCGGGACAGGGGGCGACCCAGTACTTC. It codes for CASSSPGQGATQYF.

V and J are TRBV18 and TRBJ2-5; TRBD2 agrees at 9 bases. After removal of 6 bases from V and 3 bases from J, the junction contained 11 bases not matched to a gene. The CDR3 runs 16 residues. Germline values: CDR1 KGHSH, CDR2 LQKENI. This CDR3 reads CASSPGLARTEETQYF. In DNA, the CDR3 is TGTGCCAGCTCCCCGGGACTAGCCAGGACAGAAGAGACCCAGTACTTC.

This clone was picked up a small number of times. The gene calls are TRBV2 and TRBJ2-7; D call uncertain. V dropped 6 bases and J dropped 0 bases, with 6 bases sitting between them. CDR3 length equals 12 residues. Germline CDR1 reads SNHLY; CDR2 reads FYNNEI. The CDR3 DNA is TGTGCCAGCAGGCCAGACTCCTACGAGCAGTACTTC. This sequence encodes CASRPDSYEQYF.

The CDR3 is CASSIIGMWGKEETQYF. CDR3 coding DNA: TGTGCCAGTAGTATAATTGGGATGTGGGGGAAGGAGGAGACCCAGTACTTC. The chain joins TRBV19 to TRBJ2-5, with D perhaps given as TRBD1 or TRBD2 (5 bases each). This CDR3 has 17 residues. The germline CDR1 and CDR2 sequences are LNHDA and SQIVND (reference sequence). V was cut by 2 bases and J by 5 bases, with 21 bases left in between.

The V gene is TRBV28, the J gene TRBJ2-2; 7 bases align to TRBD1. CDR1 MDHEN and CDR2 SYDVKM come from the germline V gene. The trim removed 4 bases at V and 6 bases at J, leaving 2 bases unmatched. The CDR3 is 13 residues long. The CDR3 sequence: CASSWQGAGELFF. In DNA form, the CDR3 reads TGTGCCAGCAGTTGGCAGGGGGCCGGGGAGCTGTTTTTT.

This clone was picked up a small number of times. This chain connects TRBV27 to TRBJ1-2; TRBD1 agrees at 9 bases. J gave up 4 bases and V 5 bases, and 11 bases lay outside the gene matches. Germline-derived CDR1 and CDR2 are MNHEY and SMNVEV (reference sequence). The CDR3 length is 16 residues. CDR3 in DNA: TGTGCCAGCAGTCCAACCCCTGGGACAGGGATCTATGGCTACACCTTC. It encodes CASSPTPGTGIYGYTF.

This clone was found a few times. The CDR3 protein is CASSQSSTSIQEQFF. CDR3 coding DNA: TGTGCCAGCAGCCAGTCCTCTACATCAATTCAGGAGCAGTTCTTC. The V call is TRBV7-3, the J call TRBJ2-1; no clear D. This CDR3 spans 15 amino acids. Trimming removed 5 bases from V and 10 bases from J, with 21 bases in between. Germline loops: CDR1 SGHTA, CDR2 FQGTGA.

Ten or more counts support this clone. The chain recombines TRBV13 with TRBJ2-7; D is undetermined. The germline V gene encodes CDR1 PRHDT and CDR2 FYEKMQ (reference sequence). The CDR3 length is 14 residues. V gave up 2 bases and J gave up 4 bases, with 12 bases separating them. The CDR3 region is CASSLKRNGYEQYF. The CDR3 nucleotides are TGTGCCAGCAGCTTAAAACGAAATGGTTACGAGCAGTACTTC.

In this sample, this clone turned up a few times. The rearrangement uses TRBV4-3 and TRBJ2-7; 8 bases are shared with TRBD2. Germline values: CDR1 LGHNA, CDR2 YSLEER. This CDR3 is built from 15 residues. V dropped 0 bases and J dropped 3; count of bases not matched to a gene: 4. CDR3 sequence reads: CASSQEVAGFYEQYF. As DNA, the CDR3 is TGCGCCAGCAGCCAAGAGGTAGCGGGGTTCTACGAGCAGTACTTC.

A few counts support this clone. The chain couples TRBV6-5 to TRBJ1-2, with D unresolved. V was clipped by 9 bases and J by 2 bases, with 10 bases between them. This CDR3 is built from 12 residues. Germline CDR1 MNHEY, CDR2 SVGAGI. The CDR3 reads CASQEYNYGYTF. CDR3 sequence (DNA): TGTGCCAGTCAGGAGTACAACTATGGCTACACCTTC.

CDR3 sequence: CASSFGARTYEQYF. The CDR3 region has the DNA TGTGCCAGCAGCTTTGGGGCGAGAACCTACGAGCAGTACTTC. The gene calls are TRBV7-9 and TRBJ2-7; possible D gene TRBD1, 5 bases. CDR1 SEHNR and CDR2 FQNEAQ come from the germline V gene (reference sequence). V lost 3 bases, J lost 2 bases, and 11 bases lay in between. The CDR3 is 14 residues long.

This clone was seen only a few times. The chain recombines TRBV4-2 with TRBJ2-3; D is uncertain. Germline assignment: CDR1 LGHNA and CDR2 YNFKEQ. The CDR3 sequence is 16 residues long. Deletions cut 0 bases from V and 2 bases from J, with 12 bases between. The CDR3 bases are TGTGCCAGCAGCCAAGAATACTGGTCCCTCACAGATACGCAGTATTTT. Protein: CASSQEYWSLTDTQYF.

J is TRBJ2-1 and V is TRBV5-6; maybe TRBD2 (6 bases). CDR1 SGHDT and CDR2 YYEEEE come from the germline V gene. The CDR3 covers 13 residues. Trimming cost V 2 bases and J 9 bases, with 12 bases left between them. CDR3: CASSFSRESEQFF. CDR3 DNA: TGTGCCAGCAGCTTCAGTCGGGAGAGTGAGCAGTTCTTC.

This clone was picked up a small number of times. The V and J genes are TRBV4-3 and TRBJ1-5; 7 bases align to TRBD1. With V trimmed by 0 bases and J by 7 bases, 3 bases remained unmatched. The CDR3 extends over 14 amino acids. The V gene's germline CDR1 is LGHNA and CDR2 YSLEER. CDR3 protein: CASSQDYRGQPQHF. The CDR3 nucleotides are TGCGCCAGCAGCCAAGATTACAGGGGCCAGCCCCAGCATTTT.

V is TRBV5-6 and J is TRBJ2-3; D remains ambiguous. In germline, CDR1 is SGHDT, CDR2 YYEEEE. V lost 4 bases to trimming and J lost 4 bases, with 10 bases between them. The CDR3 is made up of 13 amino acids. CDR3 DNA: TGTGCCAGCAGCCCGCGGAGCCCAGATACGCAGTATTTT. Translation: CASSPRSPDTQYF.

This clone was counted between two and nine times. The CDR3 reads CASSYDRGMGDEQFF. The CDR3 DNA reads TGTGCCAGCAGTTACGACAGGGGGATGGGCGATGAGCAGTTCTTC. The gene calls are TRBV6-5 and TRBJ2-1, with 9 bases identical to TRBD1. With V trimmed by 2 bases and J by 8 bases, 7 bases remained unmatched. Germline CDR1 and CDR2: MNHEY and SVGAGI. The CDR3 runs to 15 residues.

The CDR3 DNA reads as TGTGCCAGCAGCCCCTCCGAATCAAGAAACGAAAAACTGTTTTTT. This encodes CASSPSESRNEKLFF. The genes are TRBV7-9 and TRBJ1-4, with D unclear. V was clipped by 5 bases and J by 8 bases, with 18 bases between them. The CDR3 totals 15 residues. CDR1 and CDR2 (germline): SEHNR, FQNEAQ (reference sequence).

The chain employs TRBV6-6 and TRBJ2-1; D is possibly TRBD2 (6 bases). The germline V and J ends were trimmed by 6 bases and 2 bases, with 14 bases remaining between them. The germline V gene has CDR1 MNHNY and CDR2 SVGAGI (reference sequence). The CDR3 totals 15 residues. The CDR3 nucleotides are TGTGCCAGCAGATCCCCTAGCGCCGCCTACAATGAGCAGTTCTTC. Translating gives CASRSPSAAYNEQFF.

This clone was found a few times. The DNA for the CDR3 is TGCGCCAGCAGCGGGACCGGGACTAGCGGTACCTACGAGCAGTACTTC. This gives the protein CASSGTGTSGTYEQYF. The gene calls are TRBV5-1 and TRBJ2-7; TRBD2 matches at 11 bases. CDR1 is SGHRS and CDR2 is YFSETQ in the germline V gene. The CDR3 sequence is 16 residues long. V was pared by 4 bases and J by 2 bases, with 8 bases of the junction left unmatched. Using reference TRBV5-1 and TRBJ2-7 for the parts outside the CDR3, the full variable domain is KAGVTQTPRYLIKTRGQQVTLSCSPISGHRSVSWYQQTPGQGLQFLFEYFSETQRNKGNFPGRFSGRQFSNSRSEMNVSTLELGDSALYLCASSGTGTSGTYEQYFGPGTRLTVT.